This T cell receptor beta chain is from a study of beta chain features in type 1 diabetes (dated by TCRdb to 2016 to 2019). Turning to the overall study: Mean age, gender distribution, total cell number and subset yield were not different between patients and healthy donors. The study compared the TCRB repertoires of sorted circulating CD4+ T cell subsets in recently diagnosed type 1 diabetes patients with those in matched healthy donors. A total of approximately 110,000,000 sorted cells were examined across all samples, and a strong correlation was observed between cell number per subset and RNA yield. Naive and central memory subsets were obtained from all 30 or so donors, but regulatory and stem cell-like memory subsets were isolated from only 8 patients and about 8 healthy donors.

With respect to this clone: Its antigen is currently not known. No much larger clone exists at a distance of one base, and base qualities are not known. Distinct nucleotide sequences in the sample also encode this CDR3.

Results and caveats for the whole study, not just this receptor: Because cDNA rather than genomic DNA was sequenced, highly expressing activated cells could have been over-represented, although no difference in activation and CD3 levels was found between groups. Type 1 diabetes patients showed a moderate but significant shortening of TCRB CDR3 length in all four CD4+ subsets. Only small numbers of individuals were included in the HLA sub-analyses, which left unresolved whether HLA type had any influence on TCRB rearrangement. Naive, central memory and regulatory TCRB repertoires appeared to be more similar among patients than among healthy donors. At VDJ recombination sites, patients with type 1 diabetes made fewer insertions and deleted more nucleotides, a pattern implying thymic rearrangement abnormalities. Shorter templates might have been favored by PCR, but patient and control samples were amplified and corrected together, so both groups would have been affected equally by any skew.

There are 11 amino acids in the CDR3, from cysteine to phenylalanine inclusive. Just the 33-base CDR3 DNA is kept, in frame starting at base 1. From a lookup of the germline V gene, CDR1 and CDR2 are SNHLY and FYNNEI. The trim is 7 bases for V and 1 base for J, with a gap of 4 bases between the germline ends. All of the isolated RNA was reverse transcribed with the High Capacity cDNA Reverse Transcription Kit, so expressed TCRB transcripts were sequenced. Deep immunoSEQ sequencing was applied to naive, central memory and regulatory T cell samples, giving an average of about 3.6 million total reads per sample. Sorted cells were lysed in RLT buffer, and RNA was extracted using DNase-treated RNeasy Micro or Mini kits according to cell number. Each cell subset was processed separately to prevent cross-contamination, with patient and healthy donor samples processed together. TCRB sequences were amplified from cDNA with the immunoSEQ multiplex PCR, producing 87-bp fragments spanning the CDR3 region. Sequencing of the amplicons was performed on the Illumina HiSeq platform. On the authors' methods: Synthetic template baselines were used to correct PCR bias computationally, reads within Hamming distance 2 were collapsed together, and singletons that could not be merged were discarded. Reads were aligned against IMGT to assign V, D and J genes, CDR3 length and insertions or deletions at six rearrangement sites. Clonotype counts were normalized to sorted cell number within each subset before computing true diversity and Gini coefficients with the tcR R package. The overlap coefficient, calculated on TCRB nucleotide sequences, was used to quantify repertoire sharing. Out-of-frame TCRB sequences from naive cells were analyzed to stand in for the pre-selection repertoire. Entries here come from immuneACCESS through TCRdb and include only in-frame sequences with V and J called. Some clones fail to appear in such tables; in the studies checked, an unresolved V gene covers under half of the shortfall, and the cause of the remainder is unknown. That table gives V, J and clone size, and the DNA gave D and trimming. The sample table contains about 260,000 clones; only one count was recorded for roughly 20% of them. The biggest ten clones account for 0.025% to 0.035% of the sample.

Each donor gave one peripheral blood draw, averaging approximately 120 mL, which was collected into heparinised tubes. Using a panel that included CD45RO, CCR7, CD25, CD127, CD95 and CD27, naive, central memory, regulatory and stem cell-like memory CD4+ T cells were sorted on a BD FACSAria II. Every sorted population had a purity above 98%. Right away, PBMCs were isolated by Lymphoprep density gradient centrifugation and were stained directly, with no culture step. So that batch effects would be minimized, each experiment stained and sorted samples in pairs, pairing one healthy donor with one patient.

The TCR was taken from a woman aged 40 to 50 with type 1 diabetes. Sequences were obtained from naive CD4+ T cells from blood. The cell subset or site label for this specimen denotes: true naive CD4+ T cells. The sequence is built from TRBV2 and TRBJ1-1, with the D gene not confidently named. The DNA is TGTGCCAGCACACAGAACACTGAAGCTTTCTTT. Its translation is CASTQNTEAFF.